This T cell receptor (beta chain) was documented in a study of blood T cell repertoires in COVID-19. In the study overall: The origin of the acute and convalescent COVID-19 samples was the United States, Italy and Spain. The analysed material was cDNA or gDNA that came from T cells, B-cell-depleted T cells, or PBMCs.

Trimming removed 8 bases from V and 2 bases from J, with 9 bases in between. CDR3 length: 13 residues. Germline V gives CDR1 ENHRY, CDR2 SYGVKD. Authors' methods: Cell counts per sample came from amplifying reference gene primers. Only in-frame clones appear in the TCRdb table, and some are missing; sequencing was by immunoSEQ multiplex PCR. D and trimming come from the DNA, and the V and J calls and clone size come from that table. The sample records 290,000 or so clones, 87% being singletons. Specimen: peripheral blood. V is TRBV10-3 and J is TRBJ1-4; tentative D call: TRBD1 (5 bases). The TCR originated in a man between 18 and 35 years old with active or convalescent COVID-19. CDR3 residues: CAIGQGTNEKLFF. The DNA of the CDR3 is TGTGCCATCGGGCAGGGTACTAATGAAAAACTGTTTTTT.